This T cell receptor (beta chain) stems from a study of shared clonotypes between healthy human individuals (dated by TCRdb to 2020 to 2021). With respect to the entire study: A few men and two women, aged 18 to 49 years, made up the cohort. For each donor, CD4 naive and CD4 memory were each run on three plates, CD8 naive on two plates, and CD8 memory on one plate. To estimate repertoire size and how much clonotypes are shared between individuals, the study performed deep sequencing of blood TCR repertoires from a handful of healthy adults. Different laboratories and diverse techniques were used to prepare libraries and sequence TCR repertoires, to increase sequencing depth and limit assay-specific biases. Leukapheresis yielded between about 0.9 and 10 billion PBMCs per donor.

About this clone: This clone's antigen is unknown. Base qualities are missing; no much larger clone stands one base away. Within the sample, other DNA sequences also encode this same CDR3.

V loses 0 bases of germline sequence and J loses 0 bases, and the interval between the two ends is 6 bases. CDR1 is given as SGHRS and CDR2 as YFSETQ, both from the germline V gene. Its CDR3 holds 14 amino acids, cysteine through phenylalanine. Left in the record is the CDR3 DNA by itself, 42 bases read in frame from the first base. Study-level results and caveats: Because the study included only a small number of donors, the genetic and exposure-history diversity represented was limited. Sampling was limited to blood, and TCR repertoires in tissue likely differ from TCR repertoires in blood. When several donors were compared, the shared fraction of clonotypes was around 5.1% for naive CD4, roughly 3.3% for naive CD8, 2% to 2.5% for memory CD4, and under 0.5% for memory CD8. Pairwise subsampling led to the expectation that sequencing depth would affect the degree of clonotype sharing among donors. Naive subsets generally had larger estimated clonotype richness than memory subsets. Compared with non-shared clonotypes, the clonotypes found in all four sorted-subset donors had higher generation probabilities. Rarefaction of sorted-subset datasets indicated incomplete sequencing despite the large sequencing depth.

Using the deep immunoSEQ assay, TCR CDR3 regions were amplified from genomic DNA by multiplex PCR. For each cell subset, the extracted genomic DNA was distributed evenly across all wells of several immunoSEQ 96-well plates, and each plate served as one replicate. Each replicate PCR for sorted subsets received about 220 ng genomic DNA, equal to around 32,000 T cell genomes. The purified libraries were quantified using a Qubit 3.0 fluorometer, sized with a Bioanalyzer 2100, and then quantified again using the KAPA Library Quantification kit. Every immunoSEQ 96-well plate was sequenced on a dedicated single-read 150-cycle Illumina NextSeq 550 flow cell. For the original study's pipeline: Because the immunoSEQ output included only junctional sequences and no quality scores, the filtering could not be the same as the filtering used for full-length reads. To assign V/J genes and CDR3, sequences were annotated against IMGT germline references using PyIR, a Python wrapper for IgBLAST v1.9. Any read was removed if the V/J assignment was weak (E-value above 1e-6), the CDR3 was missing, or the read contained stop codons, out-of-frame junctions, or ambiguous translated residues. V3J clonotypes were defined as sequences sharing the same inferred V gene, J gene, and CDR3 amino acid sequence. Percentage overlap between repertoires was computed as shared unique clonotypes divided by the size of the smaller repertoire. Three approaches were used to assess repertoire richness: RTK rarefaction, the Chao1 estimator, and Recon v2.1 estimates of unobserved clonotypes. Generation probabilities were computed with OLGA for all TCRbeta clonotypes obtained by the gDNA method from a handful of donors. Drawn from immuneACCESS, this table holds only the in-frame rearrangements with V and J called that TCRdb kept. Clones are partly lost; checked studies trace under half to an unresolved V gene and leave the rest unexplained. V and J calls and clone size follow that table, whereas D and trimming were derived from the DNA. The sample has 850,000 to 1,200,000 clones on record, 70% to 80% of them singletons. Roughly 1.5% of the sample is in the top ten clones.

Healthy HIV-negative adults with no recently reported acute infections or vaccinations were included as donors. Every donor was a Caucasian adult living in Nashville, Tennessee, USA. CD4+ T cells were enriched by magnetic negative selection, after which naive cells were positively selected on CD45RA and the negative fraction was taken as the memory subset. After blood collection by leukapheresis, PBMCs were isolated using Ficoll-Histopaque density gradient centrifugation and then cryopreserved in the vapor phase of liquid nitrogen. Purity and quantity of every magnetically sorted T cell population were checked by analytical flow cytometry. Genomic DNA was isolated from every sorted fraction and measured by UV absorbance on a Nanodrop 2000c.

The origin of this receptor is a young man in good health. Sequenced: memory CD4+ T cells sorted from blood. Reading the label with the study, this specimen's cell subset or site is: CD45RA-negative fraction. The rearranged segments are TRBV5-1 and TRBJ1-1; the D gene remains uncertain. The CDR3 reads CASSLGTMNTEAFF. The DNA is TGCGCCAGCAGCTTGGGGACGATGAACACTGAAGCTTTCTTT.